This T cell receptor beta chain was recovered during a study of blood T cell repertoires in COVID-19. Study as a whole: Acute-phase and convalescent COVID-19 samples originated in the United States, Italy and Spain. Sample material is recorded as cDNA or gDNA derived from T cells, B-cell-depleted T cells, or PBMCs.

Sequencing was performed with immunoSEQ multiplex PCR; in TCRdb, only in-frame clones are kept and a portion is missing. This sample has 100,000 to 150,000 clones, with around 88% found just once. Germline values: CDR1 SGHDT, CDR2 YYEEEE. The CDR3 sequence is 16 residues long. V shed 3 bases and J shed 0 bases, with 10 bases lying between them. The clonotype was recovered from a woman aged 45-59 years with active or convalescent COVID-19. Sequencing was performed on peripheral blood. V usage is TRBV5-6 and J usage is TRBJ2-6; D not certain. The CDR3 region is CASSSPWLSGANVLTF. DNA for the CDR3: TGTGCCAGCAGCTCCCCTTGGCTCTCTGGGGCCAACGTCCTGACTTTC.